Each of the 10 T cell receptor beta chains below was sequenced from the same sample in a study of blood T cell repertoires in COVID-19. The method was immunoSEQ multiplex PCR; TCRdb's version includes in-frame clones alone and lacks a portion of them. The repertoire holds about 170,000 clones, 70% to 90% seen once, with approximately 2.1% in the top ten. The specimen was peripheral blood. The receptor source for this set is a man in his fifties who had recovered from COVID-19.

This sequence joins TRBV7-6 and TRBJ2-1; 8 bases map to TRBD2. This CDR3 has 15 residues. From germline, CDR1 is SGHVS and CDR2 FNYEAQ. J was trimmed by 5 bases and V by 3 bases; bases with no gene match: 6. As DNA, the CDR3 is TGTGCCAGCAGCTTTTCCAGCGGGGGAGACAATGAGCAGTTCTTC. Residues: CASSFSSGGDNEQFF.

The rearrangement links TRBV5-1 to TRBJ2-7; TRBD1 might be the D (5 bases). Trimming took off 0 bases at V and 0 bases at J, with 13 bases between the two ends. Germline-derived CDR1 and CDR2 are SGHRS and YFSETQ. The CDR3 length is 16 residues. CDR3 DNA: TGCGCCAGCAGCTTGGAGACAGCCTTAAGCTCCTACGAGCAGTACTTC. Amino acids: CASSLETALSSYEQYF.

The chain links TRBV5-6 to TRBJ2-3; 12 bases are shared with TRBD2. The germline V gene encodes CDR1 SGHDT and CDR2 YYEEEE. V shed 2 bases and J 4 bases; nucleotides not matched to a gene: 2. The length of the CDR3 is 15 residues. As DNA, the CDR3 is TGTGCCAGCAGCTTTCGACTAGCGGGAGCAGATACGCAGTATTTT. Its translation is CASSFRLAGADTQYF.

J is TRBJ1-3 and V is TRBV28; maybe TRBD1 (5 bases). The CDR3 runs to 15 residues. Deletions cut 1 base from V and 0 bases from J, with 7 bases between. The germline gives CDR1 MDHEN, CDR2 SYDVKM. Here the CDR3 DNA reads TGTGCCAGCAGTTTATCAGGGCCCTCTGGAAACACCATATATTTT. Amino acids: CASSLSGPSGNTIYF.

This clone has only a few counts. The chain uses TRBV7-9 and TRBJ2-2, with a tentative D call TRBD1 (7 bases). The CDR3 has 15 residues. The V end was cut by 4 bases, the J end by 6 bases, with 15 bases between. Germline lookup yields CDR1 SEHNR and CDR2 FQNEAQ (reference sequence). CDR3 amino acids: CASSSPGQRAGELFF. CDR3 in DNA: TGTGCCAGCAGCTCCCCGGGACAGCGGGCCGGGGAGCTGTTTTTT. Looking up the rest from reference TRBV7-9 and TRBJ2-2 gives the full variable domain: DTGVSQNPRHKITKRGQNVTFRCDPISEHNRLYWYRQTLGQGPEFLTYFQNEAQLEKSRLLSDRFSAERPKGSFSTLEIQRTEQGDSAMYLCASSSPGQRAGELFFGEGSRLTVL.

The chain uses TRBV21-1 and TRBJ2-5; no check of the table's D call, TRBD2, against the DNA was made. TRBV21-1 is described as a pseudogene. The CDR3 totals 17 residues. This chain's CDR3 is CASSKGITSGLQETQYF. The CDR3 DNA sequence: TGTGCCAGCAGCAAAGGAATAACTAGCGGACTACAAGAGACCCAGTACTTC.

The J gene is TRBJ1-4, the V gene TRBV9, with no clear D. This CDR3 has 16 amino acids. Per the germline V gene, CDR1 is SGDLS and CDR2 is YYNGEE. V lost 0 bases and J lost 0, with 9 bases in between. The CDR3 DNA reads TGTGCCAGCAGCGTAGCTGCCGGGACAACTAATGAAAAACTGTTTTTT. Protein: CASSVAAGTTNEKLFF.

This clone was found once. CDR3 coding DNA: TGTGCCAGCAGCTTAGCGTCTACAGGGAGGGGCTCACCCCTCCACTTT. Its protein is CASSLASTGRGSPLHF. V gene TRBV7-2 combines with J gene TRBJ1-6; tentative D call: TRBD1 (6 bases). Trimming pared 0 bases from V and 10 bases from J, leaving 16 bases between. Germline V lookup: CDR1 SGHTA, CDR2 FQGNSA. This CDR3 has 16 residues.

This clone has only a few counts. The V and J genes are TRBV19 and TRBJ2-1, with D unclear. Trimming stripped 2 bases from V and 9 bases from J, with 20 bases between. Germline loops: CDR1 LNHDA, CDR2 SQIVND (reference sequence). This CDR3 is 16 amino acids long. CDR3 loop: CASSIKGLPPRTEQFF. Here the CDR3 DNA reads TGTGCCAGTAGTATAAAAGGTCTTCCCCCTAGAACTGAGCAGTTCTTC.

This rearrangement joins TRBV3-1 (or the pseudogene TRBV3-2) to TRBJ2-1; 9 positions match TRBD1. Germline V lookup: CDR1 LGHDT, CDR2 YNNKEL (reference sequence). The CDR3 loop spans 15 amino acids. V lost 0 bases and J lost 9; bases outside the gene matches: 6. CDR3 region: CASSQDGTGRPEQFF. The CDR3 nucleotides are TGTGCCAGCAGCCAAGATGGGACAGGGAGGCCTGAGCAGTTCTTC.